Listed here are 8 T cell receptor beta chains from one sample, sequenced in a study of response to subunit inactivated influenza vaccine. TCRdb fed the RT-PCR reads into MiXCR, producing one record per CDR3 protein. The sample shows about 610,000 distinct CDR3 sequences, around 15% of them seen only once. The source was PBMCs from blood, collected approximately 12 days after vaccination. The source of these receptors is a man aged 50 to 60 who received an inactivated influenza vaccine.

The genes are TRBV12-3 or TRBV12-4 and TRBJ2-7; D unclear. V gave up 5 bases and J gave up 6 bases, with 23 bases separating them. CDR3 length: 16 amino acids. The CDR3 sequence is CASSPSNTWPPAEQYF. The CDR3, as DNA: TGTGCCAGCAGTCCATCCAATACTTGGCCCCCCGCCGAGCAGTACTTC.

This clonotype was counted a few times. The chain has TRBV7-9 and TRBJ2-7; D not certain. This CDR3 is 16 amino acids long. Trimming removed 6 bases at V and 3 bases at J, with 21 bases between. CDR1 and CDR2 from the germline V gene are SEHNR and FQNEAQ (reference sequence). The DNA for the CDR3 is TGTGCCAGCAGTATCGATCCCTCAGGTCGTGGCTACGAGCAGTACTTC. This sequence encodes CASSIDPSGRGYEQYF.

The chain couples TRBV6-1 to TRBJ2-7; no reliable D call. CDR1 and CDR2 (germline): MNHNS, SASEGT. This CDR3 spans 14 amino acids. V lost 1 base and J 7 bases, leaving 14 bases between the germline ends. Here the CDR3 reads CASSEGLSLGEQYF. The DNA of the CDR3 is TGTGCCAGCAGTGAAGGGCTATCCCTGGGGGAGCAGTACTTC.

The rearrangement uses TRBV12-3 or TRBV12-4 and TRBJ1-5, with 9 bases lining up with TRBD1. The CDR3 loop spans 13 amino acids. Trimming removed 4 bases from V and 10 bases from J; junction bases left unmatched: 5. CDR3 loop: CASSSGQGSPQHF. The CDR3 coding sequence is TGTGCCAGCAGTTCGGGACAGGGTAGTCCCCAGCATTTT.

This clonotype showed up just a few times. The chain links TRBV29-1 to TRBJ2-2; no definite D call. This CDR3 has 13 residues. The germline V and J ends were trimmed by 4 bases and 4 bases, with 10 bases remaining between them. From germline, CDR1 is SQVTM and CDR2 ANQGSEA. In nucleotides, the CDR3 is TGCAGCGTTGCACCTCAAGCCACCGGGGAGCTGTTTTTT. This codes for CSVAPQATGELFF.

This clonotype was found a few times. The chain joins TRBV20-1 to TRBJ2-7; 14 positions match TRBD2. Germline V gene data show CDR1 as DFQATT and CDR2 as SNEGSKA (reference sequence). The V and J ends lost 6 bases and 6 bases, in that order; junction bases with no gene match: 7. The CDR3 extends over 14 amino acids. The CDR3: CSAAGTSGSPEQYF. Written as DNA, the CDR3 is TGCAGTGCAGCCGGGACTAGCGGGAGTCCCGAGCAGTACTTC.

This clonotype showed up just a few times. The rearrangement uses TRBV20-1 and TRBJ2-1; tentatively, D is TRBD2 (6 bases). CDR3 length: 15 residues. CDR1 is DFQATT and CDR2 is SNEGSKA in the germline V gene (reference sequence). Trimming removed 6 bases from V and 7 bases from J, with 22 bases in between. For the CDR3, the DNA is TGCAGTGCGCCACGAATGGGGAGGTTTTCTAATGAGCAGTTCTTC. It yields the protein CSAPRMGRFSNEQFF.

This clonotype was counted only a few times. The chain joins TRBV24-1 to TRBJ2-5; TRBD1 matches at 12 bases. J gave up 6 bases and V 5 bases, and 6 bases lay outside the gene matches. The CDR3 runs to 15 residues. Germline loops: CDR1 KGHDR, CDR2 SFDVKD. CDR3 sequence: CATSAGTGGRKTQYF. The CDR3 coding sequence is TGTGCCACCAGTGCTGGGACAGGGGGCAGAAAGACCCAGTACTTC.